One and the same sample provided the 17 T cell receptor beta chains below, sequenced in a study of low-dose radiotherapy and immunotherapy resistance in tumors. Priming of first-strand cDNA relied on TRAV- and TRBV-specific primers (covering alpha and beta chains). TCRs were put through around 20 PCR cycles of amplification with Phusion. A constant-region primer and the V-primer adapter served as the primer pair. From the reads, TCRdb called clonotypes with MiXCR, one entry per CDR3 protein. The sample includes about 82,000 distinct CDR3 sequences, 15% to 20% seen only once; the top ten take about 5.5%. Time point denoted: before trial treatment. The material sequenced was PBMCs, taken before treatment. The source is a male donor with prostate cancer.

This clonotype occurred many times. The V and J genes are TRBV6-5 and TRBJ2-7; 7 bases are shared with TRBD2. After removal of 2 bases from V and 3 bases from J, the junction contained 7 bases not matched to a gene. Germline V gene sequence: CDR1 MNHEY, CDR2 SVGAGI. The length of the CDR3 is 15 residues. CDR3 amino acids: CASSYGASGFYEQYF. The CDR3, as DNA: TGTGCCAGCAGTTACGGGGCTAGCGGTTTCTACGAGCAGTACTTC.

The gene calls are TRBV20-1 and TRBJ1-1; 10 bases agree with TRBD1. This CDR3 contains 14 residues. The junction had 4 bases not matched to a gene; V was cut back by 3 bases and J by 3 bases. Germline V gene sequence: CDR1 DFQATT, CDR2 SNEGSKA (reference sequence). The chain's CDR3 is CSAREGQGYTEAFF. As DNA, the CDR3 is TGCAGTGCTAGGGAGGGACAGGGGTACACTGAAGCTTTCTTT.

As regards this clonotype: Because the CDR3 is missing its conserved closing phenylalanine or tryptophan, this is likely a read error. V is TRBV28 and J is TRBJ2-2; no clear D. The CDR3 loop spans 16 amino acids. The germline gives CDR1 MDHEN, CDR2 SYDVKM. Trimming took off 1 base at V and 4 bases at J, with 13 bases between the two ends. The CDR3 sequence is CASSLSGTTGTGELFL. CDR3 coding DNA: TGTGCCAGCAGTTTATCGGGCACAACGGGCACCGGGGAGCTGTTTCTT.

This clonotype was seen repeatedly, ten times or more. A junction boundary mismatches the germline segment, possibly from a read error. This CDR3 is CASSLSLSEANVLTF. For the CDR3, the DNA is TGTGCCAGCAGTTTAAGTCTGTCTGAGGCCAACGTCCTGACTTTC. The V gene is TRBV28, the J gene TRBJ2-6; D unresolved. The CDR3 is 15 residues long. The germline CDR1 and CDR2 sequences are MDHEN and SYDVKM.

V and J are TRBV29-1 and TRBJ2-7, with a weak D call TRBD2 (7 bases). Trimming took off 3 bases at V and 7 bases at J, with 19 bases between the two ends. Germline V CDR1 and CDR2: SQVTM, ANQGSEA. The CDR3 length is 14 residues. CDR3 amino acids: CSVEVGGGPREQYF. The CDR3 DNA sequence: TGCAGCGTTGAGGTAGGGGGGGGGCCTCGAGAGCAGTACTTC.

Only a few counts were recorded for this clonotype. This may arise from a read error, as a much more abundant clone is one base away. CDR3 bases: TGTGCCAGCAGCTTAGCGGGGACAGACTCGCATACGCAGTATTTT. This gives the protein CASSLAGTDSHTQYF. V usage is TRBV7-2 and J usage is TRBJ2-3, with 7 nucleotides matching TRBD1. Germline V gene lookup returns CDR1 SGHTA and CDR2 FQGNSA. There are 15 residues in the CDR3. The trim removed 0 bases at V and 7 bases at J, leaving 7 bases unmatched.

This clonotype was seen many times. The chain joins TRBV10-1 to TRBJ1-4; 9 bases match TRBD1. The trim removed 0 bases at V and 10 bases at J, leaving 9 bases unmatched. Per the germline V gene, CDR1 is WNHNN and CDR2 is SYGVQD (reference sequence). This CDR3 has 16 residues. This chain's CDR3 is CASSESMGQGNRKLFF. DNA for the CDR3: TGCGCCAGCAGTGAGTCGATGGGACAGGGTAATCGAAAACTGTTTTTT.

This clonotype came up many times. The chain uses TRBV14 and TRBJ1-4; no clear D gene. V lost 1 base and J 3 bases, leaving 12 bases between the germline ends. The CDR3 spans 16 residues. Looked up from germline, CDR1 is SGHDN and CDR2 is FVKESK. CDR3 bases: TGTGCCAGCAGCCAAGGTGTATACAGACCTAATGAAAAACTGTTTTTT. Translating it yields CASSQGVYRPNEKLFF.

The sample holds many counts of this clonotype. The rearrangement uses TRBV28 and TRBJ2-1, with TRBD1 matching over 10 bases. In germline, CDR1 is MDHEN, CDR2 SYDVKM. The V and J ends lost 3 bases and 5 bases, in that order; junction bases with no gene match: 4. The CDR3 is made up of 15 amino acids. DNA for the CDR3: TGTGCCAGCAGTTTGATTGGACAGGGGGACAATGAGCAGTTCTTC. As protein: CASSLIGQGDNEQFF.

This clonotype was counted many times. The chain carries TRBV28 and TRBJ2-3; D unclear. The CDR3 totals 15 residues. Per germline, CDR1 MDHEN and CDR2 SYDVKM. The V and J ends lost 5 bases and 2 bases respectively, with 14 bases between them. CDR3 DNA sequence: TGTGCCAGCAGTCCTCAAACAAGATTCACAGATACGCAGTATTTT. Amino acid sequence: CASSPQTRFTDTQYF.

This rearrangement joins TRBV27 to TRBJ2-1; D is unresolved. Germline CDR1 and CDR2: MNHEY and SMNVEV (reference sequence). The CDR3 loop spans 11 amino acids. Trimming shortened V by 6 bases and J by 9 bases, and 9 bases separated the two germline ends. Written as DNA, the CDR3 is TGTGCCAGCAGCTGGGCCCGTGAGCAGTTCTTC. Amino acids: CASSWAREQFF.

The chain is built from TRBV15 and TRBJ1-2; no reliable D call. The length of the CDR3 is 14 residues. Deletions cut 0 bases from V and 3 bases from J, with 8 bases between. The V gene's germline CDR1 is LNHNV and CDR2 YYDKDF (reference sequence). CDR3 sequence: CATSRDQGYYGYTF. DNA of the CDR3: TGTGCCACCAGCAGAGATCAAGGGTACTATGGCTACACCTTC.

Many counts were recorded for this clonotype. CDR3 region: CASRRTLEPQHF. The CDR3 DNA follows: TGTGCCAGCCGGAGGACGCTGGAGCCCCAGCATTTT. The rearrangement uses TRBV28 and TRBJ1-5; unclear D gene. The CDR3 contains 12 residues. The V gene's germline CDR1 is MDHEN and CDR2 SYDVKM. V was pared by 8 bases and J by 8 bases, with 13 bases between.

In its sample, this clonotype was seen many times. The chain uses TRBV30 and TRBJ1-1; D is perhaps TRBD1 (5 bases). The V and J ends lost 0 bases and 5 bases respectively, with 13 bases between them. This CDR3 comprises 14 residues. Per the germline V gene, CDR1 is GTSNPN and CDR2 is SVGIG (reference sequence). The DNA of the CDR3 is TGTGCCTGGAGTGTAGGCTACGGGGGGACTGAAGCTTTCTTT. It translates to CAWSVGYGGTEAFF.

This clonotype was counted many times. J is TRBJ1-1 and V is TRBV27; the D is unclear. Trimming removed 5 bases at V and 0 bases at J, with 13 bases between. In germline, CDR1 is MNHEY, CDR2 SMNVEV (reference sequence). The length of the CDR3 is 15 residues. The CDR3 coding sequence is TGTGCCAGCAGTCCCCTGATGGGAATGAACACTGAAGCTTTCTTT. The encoded protein is CASSPLMGMNTEAFF.

In its sample, this clonotype was seen many times. This rearrangement joins TRBV11-3 to TRBJ2-3; TRBD2 matches 9 bases. The germline CDR1 and CDR2 sequences are SGHNT and YENEEA. The CDR3 runs 13 residues. The V and J ends lost 4 bases and 5 bases, in that order; junction bases with no gene match: 1. The CDR3 nucleotides read TGTGCCAGCAGCTCTAGCGGGGAAGATACGCAGTATTTT. Its protein product is CASSSSGEDTQYF.

Note on this clonotype: This is likely an artifact of a read error, given a far larger clone one base away. The V gene is TRBV10-3, the J gene TRBJ2-1; 8 bases fit TRBD1. The CDR3 sequence is 13 residues long. The germline gives CDR1 ENHRY, CDR2 SYGVKD. V shed 10 bases and J 10 bases; nucleotides not matched to a gene: 12. The DNA of the CDR3 is TGTGCCACCAGACAGGGGTCTGGCTACGAGCAGTTCTTC. This encodes CATRQGSGYEQFF.